This T cell receptor (beta chain) was recovered during a study of response to subunit inactivated influenza vaccine. Findings of the study overall: Researchers suggested that each seasonal influenza vaccination recruits few new T cells.

This clonotype was seen ten or more times. The antigen is undetermined. One entry per CDR3 protein, called by TCRdb with MiXCR from the RT-PCR reads. The data show 500,000 to 600,000 distinct CDR3 sequences, roughly 8.2% seen once. Per the germline V gene, CDR1 is SGHRS and CDR2 is YFSETQ. The CDR3 is 10 residues long. Trimming took 8 bases from V and 2 from J, leaving 3 bases between them. Sequenced here: PBMCs from blood, sampled roughly 24 months after vaccination. V and J are TRBV5-1 and TRBJ2-3; D remains ambiguous. The TCR originated in a man between 50 and 75 years old who received an inactivated influenza vaccine. The CDR3 here is CARPTDTQYF. As DNA, the CDR3 is TGCGCCAGACCCACAGATACGCAGTATTTT. Based on the CDR3 plus reference TRBV5-1 and TRBJ2-3, the full variable domain is KAGVTQTPRYLIKTRGQQVTLSCSPISGHRSVSWYQQTPGQGLQFLFEYFSETQRNKGNFPGRFSGRQFSNSRSEMNVSTLELGDSALYLCARPTDTQYFGPGTRLTVL.